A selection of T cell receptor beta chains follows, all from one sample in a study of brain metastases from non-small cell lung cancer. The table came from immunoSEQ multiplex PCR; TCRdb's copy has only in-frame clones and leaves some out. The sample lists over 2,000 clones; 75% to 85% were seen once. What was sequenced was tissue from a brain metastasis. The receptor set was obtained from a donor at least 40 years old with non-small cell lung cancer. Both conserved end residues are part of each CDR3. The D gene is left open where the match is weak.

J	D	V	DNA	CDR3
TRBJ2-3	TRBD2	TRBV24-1	TGTGCCACCAGTGGGGGGACTAGCGGGGAGGCAGATACGCAGTATTTT	CATSGGTSGEADTQYF